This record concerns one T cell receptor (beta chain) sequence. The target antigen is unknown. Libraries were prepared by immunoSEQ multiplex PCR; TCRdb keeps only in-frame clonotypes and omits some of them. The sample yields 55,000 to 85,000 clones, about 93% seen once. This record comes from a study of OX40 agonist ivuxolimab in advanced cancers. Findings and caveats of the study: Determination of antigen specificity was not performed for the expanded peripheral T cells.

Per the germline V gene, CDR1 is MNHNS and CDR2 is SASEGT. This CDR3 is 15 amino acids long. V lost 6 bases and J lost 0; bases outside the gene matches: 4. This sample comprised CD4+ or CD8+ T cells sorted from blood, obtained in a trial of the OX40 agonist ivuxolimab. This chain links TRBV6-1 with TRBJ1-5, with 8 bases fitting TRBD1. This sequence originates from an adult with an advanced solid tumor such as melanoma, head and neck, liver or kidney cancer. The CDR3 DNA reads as TGTGCCAGCAGACCGGGACAGGATAGCAATCAGCCCCAGCATTTT. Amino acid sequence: CASRPGQDSNQPQHF.